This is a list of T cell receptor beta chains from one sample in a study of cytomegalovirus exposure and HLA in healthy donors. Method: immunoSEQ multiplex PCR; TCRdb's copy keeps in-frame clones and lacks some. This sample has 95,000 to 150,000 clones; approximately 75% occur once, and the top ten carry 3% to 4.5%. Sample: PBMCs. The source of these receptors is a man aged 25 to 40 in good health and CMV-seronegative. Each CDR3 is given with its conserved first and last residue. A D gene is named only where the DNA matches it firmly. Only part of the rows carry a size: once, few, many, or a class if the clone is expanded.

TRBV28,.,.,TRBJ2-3,CASSSRTGDTQYF,TGTGCCAGCAGTTCCCGAACGGGAGATACGCAGTATTTT
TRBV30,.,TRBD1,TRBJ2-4,CAWRVPRTGALNIQYF,TGTGCCTGGAGGGTCCCCAGGACAGGGGCTCTCAACATTCAGTACTTC
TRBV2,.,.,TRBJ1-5,CASSPVGGSQPQHF,TGTGCCAGCAGTCCCGTTGGAGGGAGTCAGCCCCAGCATTTT
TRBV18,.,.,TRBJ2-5,CASSPKLASDGTQYF,TGTGCCAGCTCACCTAAGCTAGCGTCGGACGGGACCCAGTACTTC
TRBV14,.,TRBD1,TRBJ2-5,CASSQEPDRVIPRGQETQYF,TGTGCCAGCAGCCAAGAACCGGACAGGGTTATCCCCCGCGGCCAAGAGACCCAGTACTTC
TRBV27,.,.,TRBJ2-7,CASMGDSYEQYF,TGTGCCAGCATGGGCGATTCCTACGAGCAGTACTTC
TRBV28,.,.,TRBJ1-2,CASTNSGGWGYTF,TGTGCCAGCACCAATTCGGGGGGCTGGGGCTACACCTTC
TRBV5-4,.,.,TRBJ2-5,CASTNLQGDGETQYF,TGTGCCAGCACCAACCTTCAGGGCGATGGGGAGACCCAGTACTTC
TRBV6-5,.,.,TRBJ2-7,CASSYSRHEQYF,TGTGCCAGCAGTTACTCGAGGCACGAGCAGTACTTC
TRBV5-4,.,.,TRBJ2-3,CASRDSGTSTDTQYF,TGTGCCAGCAGAGATAGCGGAACTAGCACAGATACGCAGTATTTT
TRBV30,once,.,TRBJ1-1,CAWTLGGGEAFF,TGTGCCTGGACCCTAGGTGGTGGTGAAGCTTTCTTT
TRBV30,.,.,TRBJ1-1,CAWWVRGFTEAFF,TGTGCCTGGTGGGTGAGAGGGTTCACTGAAGCTTTCTTT
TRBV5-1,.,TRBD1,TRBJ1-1,CASSGGTGGRTEAFF,TGCGCCAGCAGCGGGGGAACAGGGGGCAGGACTGAAGCTTTCTTT
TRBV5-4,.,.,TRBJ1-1,CASSPASRGGLEAFF,TGTGCCAGCAGCCCGGCAAGTCGGGGGGGCCTGGAAGCTTTCTTT
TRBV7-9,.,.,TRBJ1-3,CSSSYGQWSSGNTIYF,TGTTCCAGCAGCTATGGACAGTGGAGCTCTGGAAACACCATATATTTT
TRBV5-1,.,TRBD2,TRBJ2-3,CASSPTSGLVVDTQYF,TGCGCCAGCAGCCCAACTAGCGGCCTCGTTGTGGATACGCAGTATTTT
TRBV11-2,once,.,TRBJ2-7,CASSFSVVYEQYF,TGTGCCAGCAGCTTCTCTGTCGTATACGAGCAGTACTTC
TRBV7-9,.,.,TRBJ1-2,CSSSPNNPQGSYGYTF,TGTTCCAGCAGCCCAAATAACCCCCAGGGCTCCTATGGCTACACCTTC
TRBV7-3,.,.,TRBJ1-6,CASSLAPSPGINNSPLHF,TGTGCCAGCAGCTTAGCACCTAGCCCGGGGATAAATAATTCACCCCTCCACTTT
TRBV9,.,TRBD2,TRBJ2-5,CASSPMTSRLETQYF,TGTGCCAGCAGCCCGATGACTAGCAGATTAGAGACCCAGTACTTC